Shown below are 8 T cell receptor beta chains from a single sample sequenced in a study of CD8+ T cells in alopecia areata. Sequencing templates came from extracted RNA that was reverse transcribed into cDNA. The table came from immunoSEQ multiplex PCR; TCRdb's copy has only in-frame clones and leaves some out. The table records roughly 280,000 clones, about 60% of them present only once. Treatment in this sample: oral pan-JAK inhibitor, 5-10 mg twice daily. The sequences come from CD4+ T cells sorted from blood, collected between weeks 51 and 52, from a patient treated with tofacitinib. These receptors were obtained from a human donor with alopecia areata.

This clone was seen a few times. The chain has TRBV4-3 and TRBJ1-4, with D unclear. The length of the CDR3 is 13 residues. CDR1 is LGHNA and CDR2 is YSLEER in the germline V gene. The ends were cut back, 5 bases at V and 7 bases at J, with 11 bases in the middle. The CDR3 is CASSSGWGEKLFF. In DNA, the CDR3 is TGCGCCAGCAGCTCAGGATGGGGTGAAAAACTGTTTTTT.

The CDR3 bases are TGTGCCGGGACAGGGAGCTATGGCTACACCTTC. This translates into CAGTGSYGYTF. The chain has TRBV30 and TRBJ1-2, with 9 bases aligning to TRBD1. The CDR3 contains 11 residues. Trimming took 8 bases from V and 4 from J; bases not matched to a gene: 2. The germline V gene encodes CDR1 GTSNPN and CDR2 SVGIG (reference sequence).

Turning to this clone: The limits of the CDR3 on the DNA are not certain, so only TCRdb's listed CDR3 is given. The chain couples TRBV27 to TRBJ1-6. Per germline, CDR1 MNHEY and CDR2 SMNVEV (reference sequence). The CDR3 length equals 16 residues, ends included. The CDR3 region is CASSFRGRVDNSPLHF.

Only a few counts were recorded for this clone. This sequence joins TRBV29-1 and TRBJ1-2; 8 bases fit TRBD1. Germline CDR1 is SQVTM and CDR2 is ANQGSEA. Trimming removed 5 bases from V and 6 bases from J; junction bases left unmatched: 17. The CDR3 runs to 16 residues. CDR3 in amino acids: CSVYLTGTGETNGYTF. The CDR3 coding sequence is TGCAGCGTTTACCTTACCGGGACAGGCGAAACAAATGGCTACACCTTC.

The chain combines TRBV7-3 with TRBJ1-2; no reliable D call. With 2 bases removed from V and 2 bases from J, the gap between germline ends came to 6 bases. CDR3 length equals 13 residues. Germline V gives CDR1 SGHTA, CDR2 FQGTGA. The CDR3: CASSLEGNYGYTF. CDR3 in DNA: TGTGCCAGCAGCTTAGAAGGAAACTATGGCTACACCTTC.

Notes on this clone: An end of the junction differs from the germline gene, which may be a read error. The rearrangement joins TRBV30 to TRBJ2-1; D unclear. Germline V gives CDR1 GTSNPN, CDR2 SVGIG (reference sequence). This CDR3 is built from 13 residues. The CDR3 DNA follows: TGTGCCTGGAGTCTCGGGTCCTCCAATGAGCAGTTCTTC. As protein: CAWSLGSSNEQFF.

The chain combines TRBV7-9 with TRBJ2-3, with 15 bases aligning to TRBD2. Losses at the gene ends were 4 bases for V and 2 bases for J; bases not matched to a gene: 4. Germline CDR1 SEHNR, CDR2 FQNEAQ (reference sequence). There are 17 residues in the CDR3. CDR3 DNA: TGTGCCAGCAGCTCCGGGACTAGCGGGGGGCTCACAGATACGCAGTATTTT. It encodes CASSSGTSGGLTDTQYF.

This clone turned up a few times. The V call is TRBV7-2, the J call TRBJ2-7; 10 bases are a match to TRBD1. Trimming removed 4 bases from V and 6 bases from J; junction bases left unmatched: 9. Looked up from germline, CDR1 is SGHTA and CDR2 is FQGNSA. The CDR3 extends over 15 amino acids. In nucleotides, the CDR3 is TGTGCCAGCAGCTCCCGTCCCGGGACAGGGGCCGAGCAGTACTTC. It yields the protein CASSSRPGTGAEQYF.